Below, 21 T cell receptor beta chains from the same sample are listed, as sequenced in a study of regulatory T cells in long-lasting Graves disease. Regarding time point: persistent/refractory GD, antithyroid drugs over 5 years with positive TRAb. RNA isolated from PBMCs was used to make the TCR library. To make TCR beta libraries, researchers used iRepertoire HTBI primers and Arm-PCR of CDR3 regions. TCRdb called the multiplex PCR reads again in MiXCR, with one record for every CDR3 protein. The data contain a few hundred thousand distinct CDR3 sequences, about 22% of them singletons. Sequences were derived from peripheral blood mononuclear cells (PBMCs), sampled when the disease was refractory, from a patient treated with antithyroid drugs. The receptors here all came from a female donor with Graves disease.

This clonotype was recorded many times. The J gene is TRBJ1-5, the V gene TRBV12-3 or TRBV12-4; weak D call: TRBD1 (5 bases). This CDR3 comprises 14 residues. Trimming took 6 bases from V and 9 from J, leaving 18 bases between them. Here the CDR3 DNA reads TGTGCCAGCAGCGGGGACGCGAGTATGTTGCCCCAGCATTTT. Protein sequence: CASSGDASMLPQHF.

In this sample, this clonotype turned up many times. The chain employs TRBV12-3 or TRBV12-4 and TRBJ1-5; unclear D gene. The ends were cut back, 6 bases at V and 4 bases at J, with 10 bases in the middle. The CDR3 sequence is 13 residues long. The CDR3 DNA follows: TGTGCCAGCAGCCCGACGGTAAATCAGCCCCAGCATTTT. As protein: CASSPTVNQPQHF.

Details on this clonotype: Possible read error: a much larger clone is one base away. No conserved phenylalanine or tryptophan ends this CDR3, so it is likely a read error. V is TRBV12-5 and J is TRBJ2-7; 7 bases agree with TRBD2. Germline trimming cut 2 bases from V and 1 base from J; bases unmatched to any gene: 8. Germline-derived CDR1 and CDR2 are LGHNT and FRNRAP. This CDR3 is 16 amino acids long. CDR3 sequence reads: CASGLRSELASYEQYL. In DNA form, the CDR3 reads TGTGCTAGTGGTTTGAGGTCTGAACTAGCGTCCTACGAGCAGTACCTC.

The chain links TRBV12-3 or TRBV12-4 to TRBJ2-7; 7 bases match TRBD1. The CDR3 is 16 residues long. V was pared by 3 bases and J by 4 bases, with 12 bases of the junction left unmatched. CDR3 coding DNA: TGTGCCAGCAGTTTCGGAGAGACAGGGTCCCTGTACGAGCAGTACTTC. Residues: CASSFGETGSLYEQYF.

This clonotype has more than one count but fewer than ten. This chain joins TRBV3-1 and TRBJ1-5; 11 nucleotides line up with TRBD1. The CDR3 totals 16 residues. V was clipped by 1 base and J by 3 bases; unmatched bases: 2. Germline V gene data show CDR1 as LGHDT and CDR2 as YNNKEL (reference sequence). CDR3 protein: CASSQGGQGVNQPQHF. The CDR3 DNA follows: TGTGCCAGCAGCCAAGGGGGACAGGGGGTCAATCAGCCCCAGCATTTT.

V usage is TRBV19 and J usage is TRBJ1-4, with unresolved D. Per the germline V gene, CDR1 is LNHDA and CDR2 is SQIVND (reference sequence). The V end was cut by 7 bases, the J end by 5 bases, with 20 bases between. The CDR3 sequence is 16 residues long. The CDR3 region has the DNA TGTGCCAGTACCCTGACCGTAGTAGGACCAAATGAAAAACTGTTTTTT. This sequence encodes CASTLTVVGPNEKLFF.

In its sample, this clonotype was seen once. The chain is built from TRBV25-1 and TRBJ2-3, with D hard to call. Trimming removed 2 bases at V and 6 bases at J, with 15 bases between. The germline gives CDR1 MGHDK, CDR2 SYGVNS. There are 15 residues in the CDR3. The CDR3 region is CASSEGARYPDTQYF. The CDR3 nucleotides read TGTGCCAGCAGTGAAGGAGCGAGATACCCGGATACGCAGTATTTT.

The table lists this clonotype with many counts. The chain joins TRBV12-3 or TRBV12-4 to TRBJ2-7; D unclear. V was cut by 4 bases and J by 6 bases, with 16 bases left in between. The CDR3 is 14 amino acids. CDR3 coding DNA: TGTGCCAGCAGTTGGGTGCCACCTCCCCGCGAGCAGTACTTC. Protein product: CASSWVPPPREQYF.

This clonotype was seen many times. At one boundary the junction diverges from the germline segment, which might be a read error. The chain's CDR3 is CASSLGAQGNEKLFF. The CDR3 DNA reads TGTGCCAGCAGCTTAGGCGCACAGGGTAACGAAAAACTGTTTTTT. The J gene is TRBJ1-4, the V gene TRBV12-3 or TRBV12-4; D may be TRBD1 (6 bases). The CDR3 spans 15 residues.

J is TRBJ2-7 and V is TRBV13; 7 positions match TRBD2. The germline V gene encodes CDR1 PRHDT and CDR2 FYEKMQ (reference sequence). After removal of 4 bases from V and 5 bases from J, the junction contained 11 bases not matched to a gene. The CDR3 loop spans 15 amino acids. The CDR3 is CASSWAGEGKDEQYF. CDR3 nucleotide sequence: TGTGCCAGCAGCTGGGCGGGGGAGGGAAAAGACGAGCAGTACTTC.

In this sample, this clonotype turned up a few times. The chain is built from TRBV7-2 and TRBJ2-1; D is possibly TRBD2 (6 bases). Germline-derived CDR1 and CDR2 are SGHTA and FQGNSA. With 7 bases removed from V and 8 bases from J, the gap between germline ends came to 15 bases. This CDR3 is 13 amino acids long. The CDR3 DNA is TGTGCCAGCACAGTAGGAGGGAGCGATGAGCAGTTCTTC. It is translated as CASTVGGSDEQFF.

In its sample, this clonotype was seen many times. V and J are TRBV15 and TRBJ2-7; TRBD2 agrees at 7 bases. Germline V lookup: CDR1 LNHNV, CDR2 YYDKDF (reference sequence). This CDR3 spans 15 amino acids. J was trimmed by 6 bases and V by 0 bases; bases with no gene match: 8. This CDR3 reads CATSRDRDYYGEQYF. The CDR3 DNA reads as TGTGCCACCAGCAGAGATCGGGACTACTATGGCGAGCAGTACTTC.

This clonotype showed up many times. The chain is built from TRBV7-9 and TRBJ2-5, with no clear D. The CDR3 runs 15 residues. Trimming stripped 6 bases from V and 1 base from J, with 15 bases between. Germline V gene sequence: CDR1 SEHNR, CDR2 FQNEAQ (reference sequence). CDR3 bases: TGTGCCAGCAGGTTTGGTTCGGTTCCCCAAGAGACCCAGTACTTC. This sequence encodes CASRFGSVPQETQYF.

This clonotype occurred a few times. The CDR3 DNA sequence: TGTGCCAGCAGAAAGAGAGGGGGCGTAACTACTGAAGCTTTCTTT. Translated, it gives CASRKRGGVTTEAFF. The rearrangement links TRBV5-6 to TRBJ1-1; 7 nucleotides line up with TRBD1. The CDR3 contains 15 residues. J lost 5 bases, V lost 5 bases, and 12 bases had no gene match. Germline loops: CDR1 SGHDT, CDR2 YYEEEE.

The gene calls are TRBV4-1 and TRBJ2-7, with 8 bases fitting TRBD2. Per germline, CDR1 MGHRA and CDR2 YSYEKL. The CDR3 runs 16 residues. V gave up 1 base and J gave up 0 bases; unmatched junction bases: 5. The CDR3 here is CASSQVGGGFSYEQYF. CDR3 in DNA: TGCGCCAGCAGCCAAGTTGGCGGGGGGTTCTCCTACGAGCAGTACTTC.

This clonotype was seen ten or more times. The genes are TRBV12-3 or TRBV12-4 and TRBJ2-5, with D possibly being TRBD2 (5 bases). The length of the CDR3 is 15 residues. The V end lost 2 bases, the J end lost 4 bases, and 14 bases lay between the germline ends. The CDR3 bases are TGTGCCAGCAGTTTACAGGTCTATGGAGGAGAGACCCAGTACTTC. Amino acids: CASSLQVYGGETQYF.

This clonotype has only a few counts. The chain joins TRBV2 to TRBJ2-2, with a tentative D call TRBD2 (6 bases). The germline CDR1 and CDR2 sequences are SNHLY and FYNNEI. This CDR3 region has 15 residues. The V end lost 8 bases, the J end lost 3 bases, and 16 bases lay between the germline ends. This CDR3 reads CASHPGSGDTGELFF. The CDR3 bases are TGTGCCAGCCACCCCGGTAGCGGAGACACCGGGGAGCTGTTTTTT.

In its sample, this clonotype was seen a few times. This rearrangement joins TRBV11-2 to TRBJ2-7; D gene uncertain. Germline V lookup: CDR1 SGHAT, CDR2 FQNNGV. The V end was cut by 2 bases, the J end by 2 bases, with 19 bases between. This CDR3 comprises 17 residues. Here the CDR3 DNA reads TGTGCCAGCAGCTTAAATTCTCTTAGAACTGCCACCTACGAGCAGTACTTC. Residues: CASSLNSLRTATYEQYF.

A note on this clonotype: One end of the junction varies from germline; a read error may be responsible. The genes are TRBV20-1 and TRBJ2-5; 7 bases agree with TRBD2. The CDR3 loop spans 14 amino acids. In germline, CDR1 is DFQATT, CDR2 SNEGSKA (reference sequence). As DNA, the CDR3 is TGCAGTGTTAGAGCTAGCGGCCTACAAGAGACCCAGTACTTC. This gives the protein CSVRASGLQETQYF.

This chain joins TRBV29-1 and TRBJ1-1, with TRBD1 identical over 10 bases. V shed 4 bases, J shed 7 bases, and the junction held 9 bases outside the gene matches. The germline CDR1 and CDR2 sequences are SQVTM and ANQGSEA. The CDR3 totals 14 residues. The chain's CDR3 is CSVGGTGAGGEAFF. In DNA form, the CDR3 reads TGCAGCGTTGGGGGGACAGGGGCAGGGGGTGAAGCTTTCTTT.

J is TRBJ2-1 and V is TRBV3-1, with a possible D match to TRBD1 (6 bases). V lost 1 base and J lost 7, with 11 bases in between. The germline CDR1 and CDR2 sequences are LGHDT and YNNKEL (reference sequence). The CDR3 covers 14 residues. In DNA form, the CDR3 reads TGTGCCAGCAGCCAAGCCGGACAGCATAATGAGCAGTTCTTC. It encodes CASSQAGQHNEQFF.